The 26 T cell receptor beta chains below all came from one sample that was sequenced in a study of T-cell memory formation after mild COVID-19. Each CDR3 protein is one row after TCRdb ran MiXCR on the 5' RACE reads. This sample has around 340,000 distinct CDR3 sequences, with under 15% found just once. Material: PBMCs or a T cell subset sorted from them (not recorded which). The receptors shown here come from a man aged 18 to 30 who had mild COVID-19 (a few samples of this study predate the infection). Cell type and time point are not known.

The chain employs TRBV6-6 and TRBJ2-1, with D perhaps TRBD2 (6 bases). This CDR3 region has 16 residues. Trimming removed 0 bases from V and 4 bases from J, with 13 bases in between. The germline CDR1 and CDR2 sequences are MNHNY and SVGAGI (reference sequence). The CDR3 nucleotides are TGTGCCAGCAGTTACTCGATGGGGGGACGATACAATGAGCAGTTCTTC. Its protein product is CASSYSMGGRYNEQFF.

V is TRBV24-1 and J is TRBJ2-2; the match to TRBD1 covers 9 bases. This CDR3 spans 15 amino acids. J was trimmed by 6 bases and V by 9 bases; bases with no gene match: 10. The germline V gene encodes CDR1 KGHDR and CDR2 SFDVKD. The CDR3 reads CATRPGTGLAGELFF. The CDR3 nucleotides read TGTGCCACCCGTCCCGGGACAGGGTTGGCCGGGGAGCTGTTTTTT.

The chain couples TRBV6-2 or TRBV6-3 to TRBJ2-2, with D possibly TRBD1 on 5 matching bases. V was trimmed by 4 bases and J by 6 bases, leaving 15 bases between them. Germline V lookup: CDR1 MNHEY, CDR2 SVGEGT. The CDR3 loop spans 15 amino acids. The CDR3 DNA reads TGTGCCAGCAGTTGGTACGGACAAGAAGCCGGGGAGCTGTTTTTT. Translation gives CASSWYGQEAGELFF.

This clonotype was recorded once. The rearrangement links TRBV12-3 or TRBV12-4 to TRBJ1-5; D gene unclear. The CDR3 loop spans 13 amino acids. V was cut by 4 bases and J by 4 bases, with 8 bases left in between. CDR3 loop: CASSSRENQPQHF. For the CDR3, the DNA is TGTGCCAGCAGTTCCCGGGAAAATCAGCCCCAGCATTTT.

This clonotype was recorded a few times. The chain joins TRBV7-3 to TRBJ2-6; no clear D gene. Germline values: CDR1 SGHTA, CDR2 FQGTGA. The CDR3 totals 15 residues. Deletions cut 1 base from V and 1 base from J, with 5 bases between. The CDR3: CASSLMSSGANVLTF. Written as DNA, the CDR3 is TGTGCCAGCAGCTTAATGTCTTCTGGGGCCAACGTCCTGACTTTC.

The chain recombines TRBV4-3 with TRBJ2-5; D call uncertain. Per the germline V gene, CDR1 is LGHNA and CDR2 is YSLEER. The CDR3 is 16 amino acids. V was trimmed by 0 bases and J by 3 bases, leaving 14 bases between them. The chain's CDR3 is CASSQELVPGEETQYF. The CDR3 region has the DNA TGCGCCAGCAGCCAAGAGCTGGTACCGGGTGAAGAGACCCAGTACTTC.

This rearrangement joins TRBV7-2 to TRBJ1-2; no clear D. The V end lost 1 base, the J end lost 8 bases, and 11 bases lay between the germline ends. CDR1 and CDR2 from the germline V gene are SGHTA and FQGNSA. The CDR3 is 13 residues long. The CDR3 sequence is CASSLVLVTGYTF. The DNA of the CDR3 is TGTGCCAGCAGCTTAGTCCTCGTTACGGGCTACACCTTC.

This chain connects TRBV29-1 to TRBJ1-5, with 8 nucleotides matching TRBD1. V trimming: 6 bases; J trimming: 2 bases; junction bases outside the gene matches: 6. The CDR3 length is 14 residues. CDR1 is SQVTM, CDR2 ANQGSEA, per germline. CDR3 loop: CSVQGGNGNQPQHF. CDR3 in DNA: TGCAGCGTACAGGGGGGAAACGGCAATCAGCCCCAGCATTTT.

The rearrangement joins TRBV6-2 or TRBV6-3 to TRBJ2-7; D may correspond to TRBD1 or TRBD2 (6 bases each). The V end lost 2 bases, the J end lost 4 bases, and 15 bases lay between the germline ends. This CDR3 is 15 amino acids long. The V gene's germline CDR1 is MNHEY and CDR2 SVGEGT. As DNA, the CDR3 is TGTGCCAGCAGTTACCTGCCGGGGGCGAGGTACGAGCAGTACTTC. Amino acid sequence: CASSYLPGARYEQYF.

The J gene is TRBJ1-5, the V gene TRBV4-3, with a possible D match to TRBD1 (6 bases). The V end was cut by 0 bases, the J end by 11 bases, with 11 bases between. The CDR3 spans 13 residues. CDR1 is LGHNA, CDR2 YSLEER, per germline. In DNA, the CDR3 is TGCGCCAGCAGCCAAGAAGTGCGGACAGCCCAGCATTTT. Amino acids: CASSQEVRTAQHF.

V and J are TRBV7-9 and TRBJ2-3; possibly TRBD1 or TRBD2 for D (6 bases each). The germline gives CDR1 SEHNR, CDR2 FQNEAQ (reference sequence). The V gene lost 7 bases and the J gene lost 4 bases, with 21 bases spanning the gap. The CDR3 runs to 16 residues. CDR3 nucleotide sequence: TGTGCCAGCAACCCCGGGGACGGGGGCCGGGCAGATACGCAGTATTTT. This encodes CASNPGDGGRADTQYF.

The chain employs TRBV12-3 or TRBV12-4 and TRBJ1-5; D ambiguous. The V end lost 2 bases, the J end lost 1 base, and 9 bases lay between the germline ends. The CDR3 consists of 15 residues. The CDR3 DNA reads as TGTGCCAGCAGTTTATCTCGTGGGAGCAATCAGCCCCAGCATTTT. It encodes CASSLSRGSNQPQHF.

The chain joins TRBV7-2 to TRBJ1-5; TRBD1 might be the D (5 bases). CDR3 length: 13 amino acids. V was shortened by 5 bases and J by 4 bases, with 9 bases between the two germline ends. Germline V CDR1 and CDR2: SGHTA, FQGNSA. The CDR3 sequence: CASSPDKNQPQHF. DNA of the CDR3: TGTGCCAGCAGCCCGGACAAGAATCAGCCCCAGCATTTT.

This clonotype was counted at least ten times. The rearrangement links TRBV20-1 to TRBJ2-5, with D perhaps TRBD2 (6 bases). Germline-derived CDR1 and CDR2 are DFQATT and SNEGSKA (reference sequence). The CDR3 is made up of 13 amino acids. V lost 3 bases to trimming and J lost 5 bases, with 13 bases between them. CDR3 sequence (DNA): TGCAGTGCTAGCAGCGGGCTAGTGGAGACCCAGTACTTC. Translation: CSASSGLVETQYF.

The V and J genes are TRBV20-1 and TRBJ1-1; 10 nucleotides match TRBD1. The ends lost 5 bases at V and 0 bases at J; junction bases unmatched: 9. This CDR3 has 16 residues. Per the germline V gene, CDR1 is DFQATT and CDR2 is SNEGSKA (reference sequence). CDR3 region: CSAWDRGHLMNTEAFF. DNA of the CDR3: TGCAGTGCTTGGGACAGGGGCCATTTGATGAACACTGAAGCTTTCTTT.

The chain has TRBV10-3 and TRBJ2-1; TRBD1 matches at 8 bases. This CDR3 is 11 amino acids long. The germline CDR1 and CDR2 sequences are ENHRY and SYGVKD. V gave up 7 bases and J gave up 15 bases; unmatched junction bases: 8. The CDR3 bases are TGTGCCATCACCCCGGGACAGGAATTGTTCTTC. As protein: CAITPGQELFF.

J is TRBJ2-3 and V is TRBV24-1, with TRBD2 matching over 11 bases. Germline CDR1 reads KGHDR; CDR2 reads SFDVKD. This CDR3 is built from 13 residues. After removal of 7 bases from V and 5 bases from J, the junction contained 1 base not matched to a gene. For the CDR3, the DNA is TGTGCCACCAGCGGACTAGCGGGAGATACGCAGTATTTT. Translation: CATSGLAGDTQYF.

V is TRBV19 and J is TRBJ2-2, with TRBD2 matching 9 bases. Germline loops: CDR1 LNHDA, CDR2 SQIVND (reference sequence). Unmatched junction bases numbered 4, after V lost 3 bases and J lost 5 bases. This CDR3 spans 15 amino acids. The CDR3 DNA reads TGTGCCAGTAGTATTGTCCTAGCGGGGACCGGGGAGCTGTTTTTT. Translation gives CASSIVLAGTGELFF. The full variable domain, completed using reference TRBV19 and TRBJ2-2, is DGGITQSPKYLFRKEGQNVTLSCEQNLNHDAMYWYRQDPGQGLRLIYYSQIVNDFQKGDIAEGYSVSREKKESFPLTVTSAQKNPTAFYLCASSIVLAGTGELFFGEGSRLTVL.

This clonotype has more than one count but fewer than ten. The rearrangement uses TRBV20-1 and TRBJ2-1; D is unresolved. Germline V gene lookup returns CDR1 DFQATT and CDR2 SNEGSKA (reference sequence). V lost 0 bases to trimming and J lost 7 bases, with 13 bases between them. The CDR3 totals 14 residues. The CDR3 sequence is CSARDPTWGNEQFF. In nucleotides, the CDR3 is TGCAGTGCTAGAGACCCGACTTGGGGTAATGAGCAGTTCTTC.

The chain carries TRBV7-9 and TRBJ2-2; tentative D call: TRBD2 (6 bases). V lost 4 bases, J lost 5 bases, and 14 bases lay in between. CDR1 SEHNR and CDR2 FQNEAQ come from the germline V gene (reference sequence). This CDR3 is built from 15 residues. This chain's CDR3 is CASSSPARGTGELFF. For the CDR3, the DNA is TGTGCCAGCAGCTCCCCAGCGCGGGGTACCGGGGAGCTGTTTTTT.

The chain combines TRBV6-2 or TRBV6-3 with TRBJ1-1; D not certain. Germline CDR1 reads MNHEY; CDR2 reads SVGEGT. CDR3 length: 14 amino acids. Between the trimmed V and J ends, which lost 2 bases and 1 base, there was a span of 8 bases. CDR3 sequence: CASSYVGRNTEAFF. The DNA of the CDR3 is TGTGCCAGCAGTTACGTGGGAAGGAACACTGAAGCTTTCTTT.

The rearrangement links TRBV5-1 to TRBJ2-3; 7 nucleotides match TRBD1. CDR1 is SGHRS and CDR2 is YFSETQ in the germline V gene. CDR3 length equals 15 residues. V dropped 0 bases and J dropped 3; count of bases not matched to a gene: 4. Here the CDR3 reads CASSLADRETDTQYF. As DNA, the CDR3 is TGCGCCAGCAGCTTGGCCGACAGGGAAACAGATACGCAGTATTTT.

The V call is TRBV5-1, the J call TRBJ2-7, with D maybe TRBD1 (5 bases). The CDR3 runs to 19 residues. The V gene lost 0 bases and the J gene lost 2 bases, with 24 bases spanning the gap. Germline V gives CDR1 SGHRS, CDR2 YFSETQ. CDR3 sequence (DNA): TGCGCCAGCAGCTTGGCCGACCGGGTAGGGGCCCATCCTCCCTACGAGCAGTACTTC. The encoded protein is CASSLADRVGAHPPYEQYF.

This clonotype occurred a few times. CDR3: CSAREGRLETQYF. The CDR3 nucleotides are TGCAGTGCTAGGGAGGGGAGGTTGGAGACCCAGTACTTC. This sequence joins TRBV20-1 and TRBJ2-5; D perhaps matches TRBD2 (6 bases). Germline V gene lookup returns CDR1 DFQATT and CDR2 SNEGSKA (reference sequence). The CDR3 has 13 amino acids. Trimming took 3 bases from V and 5 from J, leaving 13 bases between them.

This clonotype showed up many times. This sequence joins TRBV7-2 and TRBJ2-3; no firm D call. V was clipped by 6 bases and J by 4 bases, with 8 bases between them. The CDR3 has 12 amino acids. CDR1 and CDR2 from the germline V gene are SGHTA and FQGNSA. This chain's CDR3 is CASRPQADTQYF. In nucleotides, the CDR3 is TGTGCCAGCAGGCCTCAAGCAGATACGCAGTATTTT.

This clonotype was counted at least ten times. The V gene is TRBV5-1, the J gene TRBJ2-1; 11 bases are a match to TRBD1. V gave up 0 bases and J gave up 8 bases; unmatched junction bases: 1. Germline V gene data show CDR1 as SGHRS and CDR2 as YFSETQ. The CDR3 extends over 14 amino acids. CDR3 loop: CASSLVGQGDEQFF. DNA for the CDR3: TGCGCCAGCAGCTTGGTGGGACAGGGGGATGAGCAGTTCTTC.